A single sample gave rise to the 17 T cell receptor beta chains below, sequenced in a study of CD8+ T cells in alopecia areata. Treatment defined: oral pan-JAK inhibitor, 5-10 mg twice daily. Extracted RNA was reverse transcribed, and the resulting cDNA served as sequencing template. The table came from immunoSEQ multiplex PCR; TCRdb's copy has only in-frame clones and leaves some out. This table has 140,000 to 150,000 clones, roughly 54% appearing once. Specimen: CD8+ T cells sorted from blood, collected at week 4, from a patient treated with tofacitinib. The origin of the receptors is a human donor with alopecia areata.

CDR3: CASTSRPDGAGELFF. The CDR3 DNA reads as TGTGCCAGTACCAGTCGTCCGGATGGTGCCGGGGAGCTGTTTTTT. The rearrangement joins TRBV19 to TRBJ2-2; D gene uncertain. V lost 7 bases and J lost 6, with 18 bases in between. Germline V lookup: CDR1 LNHDA, CDR2 SQIVND (reference sequence). The CDR3 contains 15 residues.

This clone showed up just a few times. This chain connects TRBV16 to TRBJ1-3; a weak D match, TRBD1 (5 bases). This CDR3 is 15 amino acids long. Trimming removed 0 bases from V and 3 bases from J, with 9 bases in between. CDR1 is KGHSY, CDR2 FQNENV, per germline. CDR3 loop: CASSQSSRDGNTIYF. DNA for the CDR3: TGTGCCAGCAGCCAATCTTCCAGGGATGGAAACACCATATATTTT.

This clone was counted between two and nine times. This chain joins TRBV7-9 and TRBJ2-3; perhaps TRBD2 as D (5 bases). CDR1 is SEHNR, CDR2 FQNEAQ, per germline (reference sequence). Deletions cut 6 bases from V and 5 bases from J, with 15 bases between. The CDR3 extends over 14 amino acids. CDR3 bases: TGTGCCAGCAGGCCATTCCCGGCGGGAGATACGCAGTATTTT. The encoded protein is CASRPFPAGDTQYF.

The V call is TRBV7-6, the J call TRBJ2-4; D is possibly TRBD1 (6 bases). The V gene lost 5 bases and the J gene lost 4 bases, with 15 bases spanning the gap. Germline V lookup: CDR1 SGHVS, CDR2 FNYEAQ. The CDR3 spans 15 residues. CDR3 protein: CASSRGQWAKNIQYF. The CDR3 DNA follows: TGTGCCAGCAGCCGAGGACAGTGGGCGAAAAACATTCAGTACTTC.

This clone was seen once. In the same sample, other DNA sequences code for this CDR3. The gene calls are TRBV6-5 and TRBJ2-7; 7 bases match TRBD2. Germline assignment: CDR1 MNHEY and CDR2 SVGAGI. With V trimmed by 2 bases and J by 3 bases, 1 base remained unmatched. The CDR3 runs to 13 residues. The CDR3 is CASSYERGYEQYF. The CDR3, as DNA: TGTGCCAGCAGTTACGAGCGGGGCTACGAGCAGTACTTC.

The genes are TRBV30 and TRBJ1-1; D not resolved. The germline V and J ends were trimmed by 2 bases and 1 base, with 8 bases remaining between them. This CDR3 has 13 amino acids. Germline V gene lookup returns CDR1 GTSNPN and CDR2 SVGIG (reference sequence). CDR3 coding DNA: TGTGCCTGGAGTATGGACTGGAACACTGAAGCTTTCTTT. Translation gives CAWSMDWNTEAFF.

In this sample, this clone turned up a few times. The CDR3 here is CASSLLSEDSTDTQYF. In nucleotides, the CDR3 is TGTGCCAGCAGCTTACTTAGCGAGGATTCTACAGATACGCAGTATTTT. The chain links TRBV13 to TRBJ2-3; tentative D call: TRBD2 (5 bases). V gave up 2 bases and J gave up 3 bases, with 15 bases separating them. CDR1 PRHDT and CDR2 FYEKMQ come from the germline V gene (reference sequence). This CDR3 is 16 amino acids long.

As for this clone: Other DNA sequences in the same sample also yield this CDR3. The CDR3 DNA reads as TGTGCCAGCAGTTACGGGGGTGGCTACACCTTC. This sequence encodes CASSYGGGYTF. V usage is TRBV6-5 and J usage is TRBJ1-2; D is perhaps TRBD1 (5 bases). The V end lost 2 bases, the J end lost 7 bases, and 5 bases lay between the germline ends. The CDR3 is made up of 11 amino acids. Germline V gives CDR1 MNHEY, CDR2 SVGAGI.

The chain carries TRBV29-1 and TRBJ1-2; no clear D gene. Germline CDR1 reads SQVTM; CDR2 reads ANQGSEA. Trimming removed 6 bases from V and 3 bases from J, with 14 bases in between. This CDR3 is built from 13 residues. The CDR3 bases are TGCAGCGTGGACGGGGAGCGGGACTATGGCTACACCTTC. Residues: CSVDGERDYGYTF.

CDR3 in amino acids: CASSYQGQGSNEQFF. CDR3 sequence (DNA): TGTGCCAGCAGTTACCAAGGACAGGGAAGCAATGAGCAGTTCTTC. The chain has TRBV6-5 and TRBJ2-1; the match to TRBD1 covers 8 bases. This CDR3 is 15 amino acids long. Trimming at V came to 2 bases and at J to 6 bases, leaving 6 bases not matched to a gene. Looked up from germline, CDR1 is MNHEY and CDR2 is SVGAGI.

The rearrangement links TRBV6-5 to TRBJ1-2, with TRBD1 as a possible D gene (6 bases). The V gene lost 4 bases and the J gene lost 5 bases, with 20 bases spanning the gap. This CDR3 has 16 amino acids. The germline CDR1 and CDR2 sequences are MNHEY and SVGAGI. The CDR3 sequence: CASSSLEQGILYGYTF. The CDR3, as DNA: TGTGCCAGCAGTTCCCTGGAGCAGGGGATTCTTTATGGCTACACCTTC.

CDR3 in amino acids: CASSVGEGYTEAFF. The CDR3 bases are TGTGCCAGCAGCGTAGGGGAGGGTTACACTGAAGCTTTCTTT. This rearrangement joins TRBV9 to TRBJ1-1; no clear D. CDR1 is SGDLS, CDR2 YYNGEE, per germline. The V end was cut by 0 bases, the J end by 3 bases, with 9 bases between. The CDR3 length is 14 residues.

This CDR3 is CASWGDYQETQYF. The CDR3 region has the DNA TGTGCCAGCTGGGGAGACTATCAAGAGACCCAGTACTTC. V and J are TRBV2 and TRBJ2-5; weak D call: TRBD2 (5 bases). Germline V lookup: CDR1 SNHLY, CDR2 FYNNEI. CDR3 length equals 13 residues. Trimming took 8 bases from V and 2 from J, leaving 12 bases between them.

The chain uses TRBV6-5 and TRBJ2-7; D remains ambiguous. This CDR3 comprises 14 residues. CDR1 MNHEY and CDR2 SVGAGI come from the germline V gene. V was clipped by 5 bases and J by 0 bases, with 11 bases between them. CDR3 DNA sequence: TGTGCCAGCAGTCTCGCGACGGACTCCTACGAGCAGTACTTC. Translated, it gives CASSLATDSYEQYF.

The V gene is TRBV4-3, the J gene TRBJ1-2; 9 nucleotides align to TRBD1. The germline V gene has CDR1 LGHNA and CDR2 YSLEER. V shed 4 bases and J 3 bases; nucleotides not matched to a gene: 9. The CDR3 has 16 residues. The CDR3 DNA is TGCGCCAGCAGCCGAGGGGACAGGGTGGAGGACTATGGCTACACCTTC. As protein: CASSRGDRVEDYGYTF.

The chain couples TRBV11-2 to TRBJ1-6; TRBD1 might be the D (6 bases). The length of the CDR3 is 15 residues. Germline CDR1 reads SGHAT; CDR2 reads FQNNGV. V gave up 3 bases and J gave up 8 bases, with 14 bases separating them. CDR3 sequence (DNA): TGTGCCAGCAGCTTGGGGGCAGGAGGGCATTCACCCCTCCACTTT. Protein: CASSLGAGGHSPLHF.

The chain combines TRBV7-8 with TRBJ2-5; D tentatively reads TRBD1 or TRBD2 (6 bases each). The CDR3 extends over 15 amino acids. Trimming removed 3 bases from V and 4 bases from J, with 15 bases in between. CDR1 is SGHVS, CDR2 FQNEAQ, per germline. The CDR3 spells CASSFLGGRRETQYF. CDR3 DNA: TGTGCCAGCAGCTTCCTTGGGGGGCGGAGAGAGACCCAGTACTTC.